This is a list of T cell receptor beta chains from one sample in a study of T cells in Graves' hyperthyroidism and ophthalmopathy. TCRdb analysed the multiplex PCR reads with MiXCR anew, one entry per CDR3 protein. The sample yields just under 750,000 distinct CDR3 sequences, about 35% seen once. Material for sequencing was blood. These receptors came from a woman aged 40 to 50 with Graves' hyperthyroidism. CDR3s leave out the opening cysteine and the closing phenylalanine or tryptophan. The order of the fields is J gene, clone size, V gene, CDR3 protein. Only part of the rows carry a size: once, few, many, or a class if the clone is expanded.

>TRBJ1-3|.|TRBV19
ASSIASLSGNTIY
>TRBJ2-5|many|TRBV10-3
ATMLSRDGRETQY
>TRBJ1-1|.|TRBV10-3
ASNQPGRVLTEAF
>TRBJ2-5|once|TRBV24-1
ATLGTDQEAQY
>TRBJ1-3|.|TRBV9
ASSASLGNTIY
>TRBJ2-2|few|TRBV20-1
SALGEGIGELF
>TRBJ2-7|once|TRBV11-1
ASSAPGQGADEQY
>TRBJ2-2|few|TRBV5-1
ASTEGGTGELF
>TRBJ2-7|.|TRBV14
ASSHPIRDKQGYEQY
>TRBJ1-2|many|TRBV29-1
SAKDGAYGYT
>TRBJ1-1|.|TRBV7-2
ASSLVGGPVGTEAF
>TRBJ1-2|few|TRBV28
ATDRYGYT
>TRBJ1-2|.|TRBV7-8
ASSPIGGVNYGYT
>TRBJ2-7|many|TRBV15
ATSRGGQVGEQY
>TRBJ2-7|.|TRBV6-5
ASSIDARGYEQY
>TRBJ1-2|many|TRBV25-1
ASSEFSVVQDIYGYT
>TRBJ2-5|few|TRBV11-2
ASSAGLAQGQETQY
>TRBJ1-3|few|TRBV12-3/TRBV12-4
ASSLKPRDIVDGRGGNTIY
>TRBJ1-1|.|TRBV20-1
SARQGDTEAF
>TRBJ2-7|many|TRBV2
ASSEILASGEQY
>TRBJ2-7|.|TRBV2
ASSPAGTGVHEQY
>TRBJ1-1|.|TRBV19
ASKFAGQGDTEAF
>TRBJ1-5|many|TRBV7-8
ASSLRGYSNQPQH
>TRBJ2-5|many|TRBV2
ASKTAQETQY
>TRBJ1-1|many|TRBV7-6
ASSHPSGENTEAF
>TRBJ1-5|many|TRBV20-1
SALGQGPYSNQPQH
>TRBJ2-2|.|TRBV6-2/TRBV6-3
ASSYLPGLDTGELF
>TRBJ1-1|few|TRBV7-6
ASSFLPVGRAEAF
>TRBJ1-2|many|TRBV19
ASSVLQGIYGYT
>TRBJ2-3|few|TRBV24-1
ATSDPTGHGTDTQY
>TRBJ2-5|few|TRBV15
ATSKDRAAETQY
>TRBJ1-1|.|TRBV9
ASSSPGGLTEAF
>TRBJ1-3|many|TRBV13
ASSLNRENTIY
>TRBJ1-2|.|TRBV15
ATSSFDANYGYT
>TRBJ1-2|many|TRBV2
ASRGTEDGYT
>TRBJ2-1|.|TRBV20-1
SAKGSGDPYNEQF
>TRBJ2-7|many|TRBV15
ATSRAHGNEQY
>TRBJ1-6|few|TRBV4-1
ASSQVGGDQVLH
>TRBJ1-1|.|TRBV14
ASSQELGHIPMNTEAF
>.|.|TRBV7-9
ASSRTLAGGHGEQF
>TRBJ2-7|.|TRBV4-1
ASSPPPTGGAREQY
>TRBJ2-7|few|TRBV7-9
ASSQRSDSPYEQY
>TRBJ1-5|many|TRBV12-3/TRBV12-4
ASSLARTGGNQPQH
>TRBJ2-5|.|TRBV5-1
ASSRTSGGIGETQY
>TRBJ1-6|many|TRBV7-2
ASSLRPNSPLH
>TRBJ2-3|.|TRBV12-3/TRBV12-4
ASSGPGQGAYTDTQY
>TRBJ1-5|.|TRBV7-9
ASSLDVGGGDQPQH
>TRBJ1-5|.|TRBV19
ASRTEDNQPQH
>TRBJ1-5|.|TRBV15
ASSQAGGTANQPQH
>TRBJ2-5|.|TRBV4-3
ASSQGPAGGPKTQY
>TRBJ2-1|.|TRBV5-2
ASNLGDGSYNEQF
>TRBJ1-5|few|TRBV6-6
ASSYSGGREGNQPQH
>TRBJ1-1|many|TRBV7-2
ASSPLTEAF
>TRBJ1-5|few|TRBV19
ASSKLQGVSLNQPQH
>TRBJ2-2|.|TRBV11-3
ASSPLRPLGDTGELF
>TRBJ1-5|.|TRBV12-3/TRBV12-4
ASSPSRGAGTPLRNQPQH
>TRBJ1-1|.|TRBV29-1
SVIPSAKAS
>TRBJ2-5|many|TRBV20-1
SAPGTGETQY
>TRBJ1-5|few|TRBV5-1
ASSFRGTDGEPQH
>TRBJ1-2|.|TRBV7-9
ASSPGTTNGYT